This T cell receptor (beta chain) was captured in a study of CD8 T cells in ankylosing spondylitis. Findings and limits, study-wide: Among TCR beta sequences, a motif of several highly homologous variants appeared characteristic of ankylosing spondylitis blood.

The CDR3 is 16 residues long. CDR1 is SEHNR, CDR2 FQNEAQ, per germline (reference sequence). V shed 6 bases and J 2 bases; nucleotides not matched to a gene: 7. In regard to this clonotype: Its antigen is currently unknown.

It was by quantitative 5'-RACE with molecular barcodes that TCR beta libraries were made. Using its own MiXCR run on the 5' RACE reads, TCRdb lists one record per CDR3 protein. The table has under 950,000 distinct CDR3 sequences, 15% to 20% seen once. The chain couples TRBV7-9 to TRBJ2-5; TRBD2 aligns across 12 bases. This TCR came from a male donor with ankylosing spondylitis. Material: blood, either unsorted or a sorted T cell fraction (not recorded which). The CDR3 sequence: CASRGTSGRYQETQYF. The CDR3 DNA sequence: TGTGCCAGCAGGGGTACTAGCGGGAGGTATCAAGAGACCCAGTACTTC.